The clone carrying this T cell receptor beta chain was seen only once. Its antigen is undetermined. Frozen-stored PBMCs produced 1.5 to 2 micrograms of genomic DNA for TCR beta libraries. This record belongs to a study of cytotoxic CD8 clonotypes in ibrutinib-treated CLL. About the study: Patients: eleven to twelve relapsed/refractory, some 16 treatment-naive, fewer than 18 IGHV unmutated.

Findings and limits, study-wide: Upon ibrutinib response clonality rose, and upon progression it fell back toward baseline. Baseline clonality was higher than in age-matched healthy donors and moved in step with circulating CD8+ T-cell counts.

Trimming shortened V by 4 bases and J by 0 bases, and 4 bases separated the two germline ends. The CDR3 is 12 residues long. In germline, CDR1 is SEHNR, CDR2 FQNEAQ (reference sequence). Profiled with immunoSEQ multiplex PCR; TCRdb holds only in-frame clones, not every one. The sample carries some 92,000 clones, approximately 80% recorded once. The sample consisted of PBMCs, taken after 24 months of ibrutinib treatment. The chain couples TRBV7-9 to TRBJ2-7; D ambiguous. This receptor was identified in a human donor with chronic lymphocytic leukemia. This CDR3 is CASSSHSYEQYF. Here the CDR3 DNA reads TGTGCCAGCAGCTCACACTCCTACGAGCAGTACTTC.